Sequencing of this T cell receptor (beta chain) was carried out in a study of T cell repertoires in cytomegalovirus infection. On the study more broadly: The public TCR beta signatures pointed to both CMV infection and matching HLA type. The study's findings and limits: HLA-C-restricted TCR beta clonotypes specific for CMV led the ex vivo response. Summed frequency of public TCR beta families distinguished CMV carriers with the relevant HLA.

This clonotype showed up just a few times. Its target is unknown. A single record per CDR3 protein comes from TCRdb applying MiXCR to the reads. The sample includes approximately 180,000 distinct CDR3 sequences, approximately 19% seen only once; the top ten take 2.5% to 3%. V was clipped by 2 bases and J by 1 base, with 6 bases between them. In germline, CDR1 is SGHAT, CDR2 FQNNGV. The CDR3 totals 14 residues. V and J are TRBV11-2 and TRBJ2-1, with TRBD1 as a possible D gene (5 bases). The receptor was derived from a human donor in good health (CMV status not recorded). Some clones in this sample may be carry-over from other donors' samples. Sample: PBMCs. The CDR3 sequence: CASSLQGSYNEQFF. The CDR3, as DNA: TGTGCCAGCAGCTTACAGGGTTCCTACAATGAGCAGTTCTTC.